The 4 T cell receptor beta chains below all came from one sample that was sequenced in a study of CD8 T cells in ankylosing spondylitis. Study-level findings and limits: It appeared that ankylosing spondylitis blood was characterized by a TCR beta motif of several highly homologous variants.

These receptors' targets are unknown. TCRdb analysed the 5' RACE reads with MiXCR anew, one entry per CDR3 protein. The table shows 450,000 to 550,000 distinct CDR3 sequences, with 5.3% occurring only once. Sequenced input: blood, either unsorted or a sorted T cell fraction (not recorded which). These receptor sequences come from a male donor with ankylosing spondylitis.

This clonotype was picked up many times. The chain recombines TRBV20-1 with TRBJ2-4; possible D gene TRBD2, 6 bases. This CDR3 is built from 18 residues. Trimming took 4 bases from V and 0 from J, leaving 22 bases between them. Looked up from germline, CDR1 is DFQATT and CDR2 is SNEGSKA (reference sequence). CDR3 region: CSATVSRGGHPAKNIQYF. CDR3 nucleotide sequence: TGCAGTGCTACCGTCTCGCGGGGCGGGCACCCAGCCAAAAACATTCAGTACTTC.

This clonotype was detected many times. This chain joins TRBV12-3 or TRBV12-4 and TRBJ1-1; tentatively, D is TRBD1 (6 bases). Trimming cost V 7 bases and J 3 bases, with 15 bases left between them. The CDR3 is made up of 14 amino acids. The CDR3 nucleotides are TGTGCCAGCAATTTCCAAGGGGGATACACTGAAGCTTTCTTT. It yields the protein CASNFQGGYTEAFF.

Ten or more counts support this clonotype. The chain is built from TRBV25-1 and TRBJ1-2; D gene ambiguous. Trimming pared 6 bases from V and 0 bases from J, leaving 14 bases between. This CDR3 comprises 15 residues. Germline V gene data show CDR1 as MGHDK and CDR2 as SYGVNS. CDR3 DNA sequence: TGTGCCAGCAGGGGAACCGGGTCCTCTAACTATGGCTACACCTTC. It yields the protein CASRGTGSSNYGYTF.

This clonotype was seen a few times. This sequence joins TRBV20-1 and TRBJ2-3; D tentatively reads TRBD1 or TRBD2 (6 bases each). The germline V and J ends were trimmed by 0 bases and 2 bases, with 18 bases remaining between them. The germline CDR1 and CDR2 sequences are DFQATT and SNEGSKA (reference sequence). The CDR3 is made up of 17 amino acids. The CDR3 loop reads CSARDPPGGRFTDTQYF. CDR3 nucleotides: TGCAGTGCTAGAGATCCGCCTGGGGGGCGGTTCACAGATACGCAGTATTTT.